The clone carrying this T cell receptor (beta chain) was detected once. Its matching antigen is unknown. Healthy HIV-negative adults with no recent acute infections or vaccinations were recruited as donors. The data stem from a study of shared clonotypes between healthy human individuals. Findings and limits, study-wide: Blood was the sole source, and tissue repertoires probably differ.

Deletions cut 0 bases from V and 7 bases from J, with 13 bases between. In germline, CDR1 is KGHSH, CDR2 LQKENI. The CDR3 is 15 residues long. When replicate PCRs were run on sorted subsets, they used 150 to 200 ng DNA, about 30,000 T cell genomes. Some clones are missing from TCRdb's copy, which holds only in-frame ones; the method was immunoSEQ multiplex PCR. The sample contains fewer than 1.8 million clones, approximately 98.5% of which appear only once. Sequenced sample: naive CD4+ T cells sorted from blood. Subset given: CD45RA+ positively selected. The chain combines TRBV18 with TRBJ1-5; D may be TRBD1 (5 bases). The source is a man aged 30 to 45 in good health. In DNA form, the CDR3 reads TGTGCCAGCTCACCACCGGACGGGAGGGACCAGCCCCAGCATTTT. Amino acids: CASSPPDGRDQPQHF.